The 25 T cell receptor beta chains reported below all come from one sample, sequenced in a study of neurological immune-mediated disorders. Time point: longitudinal time-point 2. One entry per CDR3 protein results from TCRdb running MiXCR on the 5' RACE reads. Of 40,000 to 60,000 distinct CDR3 sequences detected, about an eighth appear once; the ten largest clones hold roughly 4.5%. The sequencing input was PBMCs. The receptors stem from a male donor with HTLV-1-associated myelopathy (HAM/TSP).

This clonotype was picked up many times. This chain links TRBV7-6 with TRBJ2-1; 12 bases map to TRBD2. The V gene's germline CDR1 is SGHVS and CDR2 FNYEAQ. The CDR3 consists of 19 residues. Trimming at V came to 6 bases and at J to 0 bases, leaving 12 bases not matched to a gene. The CDR3: CASSPRASGGASSYNEQFF. CDR3 nucleotide sequence: TGTGCCAGCAGTCCCCGGGCTAGCGGGGGGGCCAGCTCCTACAATGAGCAGTTCTTC.

The rearrangement joins TRBV20-1 to TRBJ1-2; 7 bases map to TRBD1. Per germline, CDR1 DFQATT and CDR2 SNEGSKA (reference sequence). This CDR3 comprises 14 residues. V lost 0 bases, J lost 7 bases, and 8 bases stayed unmatched. The CDR3 protein is CSAREEDREAGYTF. The CDR3, as DNA: TGCAGTGCTAGAGAGGAAGACAGGGAAGCTGGCTACACCTTC.

Ten or more counts support this clonotype. The chain is built from TRBV12-3 or TRBV12-4 and TRBJ1-5; 8 positions match TRBD1. This CDR3 comprises 15 residues. With 2 bases clipped from V and 4 bases from J, the junction kept 4 bases outside the gene matches. This CDR3 is CASSLQTGVNQPQHF. The CDR3 coding sequence is TGTGCCAGCAGTTTACAGACAGGGGTAAATCAGCCCCAGCATTTT.

This clonotype was seen at least ten times. The chain joins TRBV5-1 to TRBJ2-7; TRBD1 might be the D (6 bases). The length of the CDR3 is 15 residues. CDR1 and CDR2 (germline): SGHRS, YFSETQ. Trimming cost V 0 bases and J 1 base, with 11 bases left between them. CDR3 amino acids: CASSLDGRGSYEQYF. DNA of the CDR3: TGCGCCAGCAGCTTGGACGGCAGGGGATCCTACGAGCAGTACTTC.

This clonotype has more than one count but fewer than ten. The chain recombines TRBV29-1 with TRBJ2-3, with D tentatively TRBD1 or TRBD2 (5 bases each). V lost 6 bases and J 2 bases, leaving 15 bases between the germline ends. Germline CDR1 SQVTM, CDR2 ANQGSEA. CDR3 length equals 14 residues. The CDR3 DNA follows: TGCAGCGTCGGGCCCGGGGCCCCCACAGATACGCAGTATTTT. Its translation is CSVGPGAPTDTQYF.

This clonotype was picked up many times. V gene TRBV10-3 combines with J gene TRBJ1-6; D gene ambiguous. Trimming shortened V by 7 bases and J by 3 bases, and 7 bases separated the two germline ends. The length of the CDR3 is 13 residues. CDR1 is ENHRY, CDR2 SYGVKD, per germline. The CDR3: CAITAGYNSPLHF. In DNA, the CDR3 is TGTGCCATCACCGCCGGCTATAATTCACCCCTCCACTTT.

This clonotype has at least ten counts. This chain's CDR3 is CASSERNTGELFF. CDR3 sequence (DNA): TGCGCCAGCAGTGAGAGGAACACCGGGGAGCTGTTTTTT. J is TRBJ2-2 and V is TRBV5-1, with D unclear. CDR1 is SGHRS and CDR2 is YFSETQ in the germline V gene. The CDR3 is 13 amino acids. Trimming took off 5 bases at V and 1 base at J, with 6 bases between the two ends.

This clonotype was detected once. This sequence joins TRBV24-1 and TRBJ2-1, with no clear D. Looked up from germline, CDR1 is KGHDR and CDR2 is SFDVKD. Deletions cut 5 bases from V and 7 bases from J, with 8 bases between. The length of the CDR3 is 12 residues. CDR3 nucleotide sequence: TGTGCCACCAGTGCTGGGGTTAATGAGCAGTTCTTC. Translation: CATSAGVNEQFF.

The chain joins TRBV18 to TRBJ2-1, with D possibly TRBD2 on 5 matching bases. V shed 1 base and J shed 2 bases, with 9 bases lying between them. Germline CDR1 is KGHSH and CDR2 is LQKENI. CDR3 length equals 15 residues. The DNA of the CDR3 is TGTGCCAGCTCACCACTACCGGGAACCTACAATGAGCAGTTCTTC. Protein product: CASSPLPGTYNEQFF.

This clonotype was picked up many times. The chain joins TRBV7-9 to TRBJ1-1, with D perhaps TRBD1 (5 bases). The V gene's germline CDR1 is SEHNR and CDR2 FQNEAQ (reference sequence). V was shortened by 2 bases and J by 0 bases, with 10 bases between the two germline ends. This CDR3 contains 15 residues. CDR3 nucleotides: TGTGCCAGCAGCTTATCTGGGGCTATGAACACTGAAGCTTTCTTT. Its protein is CASSLSGAMNTEAFF.

Comments on this clonotype: One end of the junction varies from germline; a read error may be responsible. This chain uses TRBV10-3 with TRBJ1-5, with D tentatively TRBD1 (5 bases). Germline lookup yields CDR1 ENHRY and CDR2 SYGVKD. The CDR3 sequence is 15 residues long. CDR3 sequence: CAISEVRGGGSAPAF. The CDR3 DNA follows: TGTGCCATCAGTGAGGTCCGGGGGGGGGGATCAGCCCCAGCATTT.

The chain links TRBV20-1 to TRBJ2-7; 7 bases line up with TRBD1. The CDR3 is made up of 15 amino acids. CDR1 DFQATT and CDR2 SNEGSKA come from the germline V gene (reference sequence). V dropped 0 bases and J dropped 4; count of bases not matched to a gene: 9. CDR3 protein: CSAREGRGRYYEQYF. Written as DNA, the CDR3 is TGCAGTGCTAGAGAGGGAAGGGGGCGGTATTACGAGCAGTACTTC.

The chain couples TRBV5-1 to TRBJ2-2; D tentatively fits TRBD1 or TRBD2 (6 bases each). Germline V lookup: CDR1 SGHRS, CDR2 YFSETQ. V shed 3 bases and J shed 2 bases, with 20 bases lying between them. The CDR3 extends over 18 amino acids. The CDR3 coding sequence is TGCGCCAGCAGCTCCCCTAGACTCGGCGGGACAAACACCGGGGAGCTGTTTTTT. It specifies CASSSPRLGGTNTGELFF.

V and J are TRBV10-3 and TRBJ1-1; D might be TRBD1 (5 bases). CDR1 and CDR2 from the germline V gene are ENHRY and SYGVKD. This CDR3 is 11 amino acids long. Trimming took off 3 bases at V and 8 bases at J, with 7 bases between the two ends. The CDR3 sequence is CAISERGEAFF. The DNA for the CDR3 is TGTGCCATCAGTGAAAGGGGAGAAGCTTTCTTT.

This clonotype was recorded at least ten times. V gene TRBV12-3 or TRBV12-4 combines with J gene TRBJ1-6; possible D gene TRBD1, 6 bases. With 6 bases removed from V and 8 bases from J, the gap between germline ends came to 14 bases. The CDR3 sequence is 14 residues long. This CDR3 reads CASSISGGDSPLHF. The DNA for the CDR3 is TGTGCCAGCAGCATCTCGGGGGGCGATTCACCCCTCCACTTT.

Many counts were recorded for this clonotype. The chain combines TRBV6-2 or TRBV6-3 with TRBJ2-7, with TRBD2 matching over 8 bases. J was trimmed by 4 bases and V by 7 bases; bases with no gene match: 12. CDR3 length: 15 residues. The germline gives CDR1 MNHEY, CDR2 SVGEGT. For the CDR3, the DNA is TGTGCCAGCACCAAAGCAGCGGGGGTTTCTTACGAGCAGTACTTC. Translated, it gives CASTKAAGVSYEQYF.

This clonotype was seen repeatedly, ten times or more. V is TRBV29-1 and J is TRBJ2-3, with D hard to call. Trimming shortened V by 5 bases and J by 6 bases, and 9 bases separated the two germline ends. The germline V gene encodes CDR1 SQVTM and CDR2 ANQGSEA. This CDR3 comprises 11 residues. CDR3 in amino acids: CSVRYSDTQYF. CDR3 sequence (DNA): TGCAGCGTTCGGTACAGTGATACGCAGTATTTT.

This clonotype was found many times. In DNA, the CDR3 is TGTGCCAGCAGTTTACAGGGAACCTACGAGCAGTACTTC. Protein sequence: CASSLQGTYEQYF. This chain uses TRBV28 with TRBJ2-7; perhaps TRBD1 as D (5 bases). This CDR3 spans 13 amino acids. The germline V gene encodes CDR1 MDHEN and CDR2 SYDVKM. V was trimmed by 2 bases and J by 2 bases, leaving 7 bases between them.

This chain links TRBV12-3 or TRBV12-4 with TRBJ2-1; TRBD2 matches at 9 bases. V was clipped by 3 bases and J by 4 bases; unmatched bases: 4. The CDR3 loop spans 15 amino acids. The CDR3 spells CASSLASGDYNEQFF. CDR3 DNA: TGTGCCAGCAGTTTGGCTAGCGGGGATTACAATGAGCAGTTCTTC.

This clonotype was observed many times. V usage is TRBV20-1 and J usage is TRBJ2-3; D is uncertain. Trimming stripped 4 bases from V and 2 bases from J, with 13 bases between. Germline values: CDR1 DFQATT, CDR2 SNEGSKA (reference sequence). The CDR3 sequence is 14 residues long. This CDR3 is CSATQQEPTDTQYF. In DNA, the CDR3 is TGCAGTGCTACTCAGCAGGAGCCCACAGATACGCAGTATTTT.

This clonotype was recorded many times. The chain employs TRBV28 and TRBJ1-4; 9 bases agree with TRBD1. Germline V gene data show CDR1 as MDHEN and CDR2 as SYDVKM. Trimming cost V 8 bases and J 8 bases; bases outside gene matches: 12. The CDR3 has 15 amino acids. CDR3 region: CASAPSTGGYEKLFF. As DNA, the CDR3 is TGTGCCAGCGCGCCCTCGACAGGGGGATACGAAAAACTGTTTTTT.

At least ten counts were recorded for this clonotype. The rearrangement uses TRBV10-3 and TRBJ1-6; D perhaps matches TRBD1 (5 bases). CDR1 is ENHRY, CDR2 SYGVKD, per germline. This CDR3 has 13 amino acids. V lost 9 bases and J 4 bases, leaving 10 bases between the germline ends. The CDR3 DNA reads as TGTGCCATTGGGACGGAATATAATTCACCCCTCCACTTT. Its translation: CAIGTEYNSPLHF.

There are many counts of this clonotype. The J gene is TRBJ1-5, the V gene TRBV6-5; tentatively, D is TRBD1 (6 bases). V was shortened by 4 bases and J by 3 bases, with 10 bases between the two germline ends. There are 14 residues in the CDR3. Germline loops: CDR1 MNHEY, CDR2 SVGAGI. The CDR3 region has the DNA TGTGCCAGCAGTTCCAGGGGAAACAATCAGCCCCAGCATTTT. Protein sequence: CASSSRGNNQPQHF.

The table lists this clonotype with many counts. This rearrangement joins TRBV5-5 to TRBJ2-7, with TRBD1 matching 8 bases. Germline V lookup: CDR1 SGHKS, CDR2 YYEKEE (reference sequence). The CDR3 is made up of 14 amino acids. V lost 7 bases and J lost 4; bases outside the gene matches: 10. The chain's CDR3 is CASDRTGYGYEQYF. The CDR3 DNA reads TGTGCCAGCGACCGGACAGGGTATGGGTACGAGCAGTACTTC.

This clonotype was counted ten times or more. V gene TRBV7-2 combines with J gene TRBJ2-1; D unclear. Trimming took 2 bases from V and 10 from J, leaving 9 bases between them. The CDR3 spans 12 residues. Germline values: CDR1 SGHTA, CDR2 FQGNSA. For the CDR3, the DNA is TGTGCCAGCAGCTTATTGAGTAACGAGCAGTTCTTC. The encoded protein is CASSLLSNEQFF. Complete variable domain (other parts from reference TRBV7-2 and TRBJ2-1): GAGVSQSPSNKVTEKGKDVELRCDPISGHTALYWYRQSLGQGLEFLIYFQGNSAPDKSGLPSDRFSAERTGGSVSTLTIQRTQQEDSAVYLCASSLLSNEQFFGPGTRLTVL.